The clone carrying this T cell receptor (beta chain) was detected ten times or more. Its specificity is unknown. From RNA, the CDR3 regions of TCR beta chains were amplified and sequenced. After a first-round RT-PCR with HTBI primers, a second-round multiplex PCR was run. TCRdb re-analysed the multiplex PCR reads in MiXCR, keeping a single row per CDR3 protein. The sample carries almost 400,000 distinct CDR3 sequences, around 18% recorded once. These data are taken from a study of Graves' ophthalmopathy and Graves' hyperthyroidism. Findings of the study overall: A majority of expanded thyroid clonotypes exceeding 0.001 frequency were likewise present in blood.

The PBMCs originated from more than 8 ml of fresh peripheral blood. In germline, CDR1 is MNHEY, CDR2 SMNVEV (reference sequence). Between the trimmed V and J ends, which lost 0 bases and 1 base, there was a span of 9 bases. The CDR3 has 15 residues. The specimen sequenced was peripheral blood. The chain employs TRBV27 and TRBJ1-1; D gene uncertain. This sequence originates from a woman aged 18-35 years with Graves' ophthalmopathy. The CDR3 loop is CASSLSPVPNTEAFF. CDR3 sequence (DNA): TGTGCCAGCAGTTTATCGCCGGTTCCGAACACTGAAGCTTTCTTT.